The entry below describes one T cell receptor (beta chain). As yet, its antigen is unknown. Other DNA sequences from this sample encode an identical CDR3 as well. This was a deep-level run. Using immunoSEQ multiplex PCR, the repertoire was profiled, and TCRdb retains in-frame clones only, with some absent. The table lists roughly 2.5 million clones, more than 90% of them singletons, with 0.14% in the top ten. This record comes from a study of shared clonotypes between healthy human individuals. Losses at the gene ends were 4 bases for V and 6 bases for J; bases not matched to a gene: 6. Germline CDR1 SGHRS, CDR2 YFSETQ. The CDR3 spans 14 residues. All donors were healthy HIV-negative adults lacking recent acute infections or vaccinations. Whole-study findings and limits: The diversity represented, both genetic and in exposure history, was limited by few donors.

The clonotype comes from a man between 18 and 29 years old in good health. V gene TRBV5-1 combines with J gene TRBJ2-1; 8 bases match TRBD1. What was sequenced was naive CD4+ T cells sorted from blood. Subset here: CD45RA+ positively selected. The CDR3 DNA follows: TGCGCCAGCAGCACCGGACAGGGTGGCAATGAGCAGTTCTTC. Translating gives CASSTGQGGNEQFF.